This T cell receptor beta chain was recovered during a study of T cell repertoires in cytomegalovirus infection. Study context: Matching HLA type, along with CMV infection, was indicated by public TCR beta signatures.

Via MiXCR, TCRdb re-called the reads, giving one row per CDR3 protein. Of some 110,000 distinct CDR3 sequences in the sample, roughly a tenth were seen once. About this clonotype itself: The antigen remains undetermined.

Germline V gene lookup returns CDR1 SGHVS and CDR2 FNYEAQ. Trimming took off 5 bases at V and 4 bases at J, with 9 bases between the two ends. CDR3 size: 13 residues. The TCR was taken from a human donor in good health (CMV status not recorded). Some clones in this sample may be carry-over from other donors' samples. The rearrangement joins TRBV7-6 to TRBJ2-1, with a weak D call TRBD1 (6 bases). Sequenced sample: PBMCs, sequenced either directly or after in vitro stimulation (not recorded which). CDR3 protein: CASSIQGYNEQFF. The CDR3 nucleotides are TGTGCCAGCAGCATACAGGGATACAATGAGCAGTTCTTC.